Shown below are 12 T cell receptor beta chains from a single sample sequenced in a study of blood T cell repertoires in COVID-19. Assay: immunoSEQ multiplex PCR; the TCRdb copy retains only in-frame clones and omits some. The sample yields fewer than 110,000 clones, 80% to 95% seen once. The sample comprised peripheral blood. The origin of the receptors is a woman aged 25 to 45 with acute or convalescent COVID-19.

This chain joins TRBV27 and TRBJ2-6, with D tentatively TRBD1 (6 bases). Germline V gene sequence: CDR1 MNHEY, CDR2 SMNVEV (reference sequence). The CDR3 loop spans 17 amino acids. Between the trimmed V and J ends, which lost 5 bases and 3 bases, there was a span of 17 bases. For the CDR3, the DNA is TGTGCCAGCAGTGTATACAGGGAACACCTTGGGGCCAACGTCCTGACTTTC. Translated, it gives CASSVYREHLGANVLTF.

The rearrangement links TRBV6-6 to TRBJ2-3; 8 nucleotides line up with TRBD1. The CDR3 has 16 residues. The V segment lost 4 bases and the J segment 2 bases; nucleotides outside the gene matches: 8. CDR1 is MNHNY and CDR2 is SVGAGI in the germline V gene (reference sequence). This CDR3 is CASSSPDRENTDTQYF. In DNA, the CDR3 is TGTGCCAGCAGTTCCCCGGACAGGGAAAACACAGATACGCAGTATTTT.

J is TRBJ2-7 and V is TRBV7-2, with 10 nucleotides matching TRBD1. The junction had 16 bases not matched to a gene; V was cut back by 5 bases and J by 0 bases. This CDR3 is 19 amino acids long. Per the germline V gene, CDR1 is SGHTA and CDR2 is FQGNSA. CDR3: CASSTRQGAASISSYEQYF. As DNA, the CDR3 is TGTGCCAGCAGCACGCGACAGGGGGCGGCTTCCATTAGCTCCTACGAGCAGTACTTC.

The rearrangement links TRBV10-1 to TRBJ2-2; a possible D gene is TRBD2 (5 bases). V lost 5 bases, J lost 4 bases, and 14 bases lay in between. The length of the CDR3 is 15 residues. Germline-derived CDR1 and CDR2 are WNHNN and SYGVQD (reference sequence). The CDR3 sequence is CASSSTSRGTGELFF. The DNA for the CDR3 is TGCGCCAGCAGTTCGACGAGCCGGGGCACCGGGGAGCTGTTTTTT.

Only one count was recorded for this clone. The rearrangement uses TRBV5-1 and TRBJ2-1, with 11 bases identical to TRBD2. CDR1 SGHRS and CDR2 YFSETQ come from the germline V gene. The CDR3 is 16 amino acids. The ends lost 4 bases at V and 8 bases at J; junction bases unmatched: 11. The CDR3 sequence is CASSRRGSGGAYEQFF. As DNA, the CDR3 is TGCGCCAGCAGCAGGAGAGGTAGCGGGGGGGCCTATGAGCAGTTCTTC.

This clone has only a few counts. The J gene is TRBJ1-2, the V gene TRBV9, with D possibly matching TRBD1 (5 bases). CDR1 and CDR2 (germline): SGDLS, YYNGEE. The CDR3 loop spans 14 amino acids. V shed 4 bases and J shed 5 bases, with 15 bases lying between them. CDR3 nucleotides: TGTGCCAGCAGCCCCACCCCAGGGTCGTATGGCTACACCTTC. This codes for CASSPTPGSYGYTF.

V gene TRBV6-5 combines with J gene TRBJ1-1, with a weak D call TRBD1 (6 bases). Germline-derived CDR1 and CDR2 are MNHEY and SVGAGI. The V gene lost 8 bases and the J gene lost 5 bases, with 18 bases spanning the gap. The CDR3 sequence is 14 residues long. The CDR3 sequence is CASAGAGAETEAFF. The CDR3 nucleotides read TGTGCCAGCGCAGGGGCTGGTGCGGAAACTGAAGCTTTCTTT.

The DNA for the CDR3 is TGTGCCAGCAGTTTCTCGGGGACAGGGGATGAAAAACTGTTTTTT. Translating gives CASSFSGTGDEKLFF. V is TRBV6-5 and J is TRBJ1-4, with 10 positions matching TRBD1. Germline V lookup: CDR1 MNHEY, CDR2 SVGAGI. This CDR3 contains 15 residues. V shed 4 bases, J shed 6 bases, and the junction held 5 bases outside the gene matches.

This chain uses TRBV5-8 with TRBJ1-3, with a possible D match to TRBD1 (6 bases). CDR1 is SGHTS, CDR2 YDEGEE, per germline. V lost 4 bases and J 4 bases, leaving 12 bases between the germline ends. This CDR3 spans 14 amino acids. CDR3 in amino acids: CASSVGQKGNTIYF. The CDR3 DNA follows: TGTGCCAGCAGCGTCGGACAGAAAGGAAACACCATATATTTT.

The V gene is TRBV4-3, the J gene TRBJ1-2; D is perhaps TRBD1 (5 bases). Germline lookup yields CDR1 LGHNA and CDR2 YSLEER. CDR3 length: 14 residues. V lost 1 base and J 8 bases, leaving 14 bases between the germline ends. CDR3 amino acids: CASSQVLAGRGYTF. The CDR3 DNA reads TGCGCCAGCAGCCAAGTCTTGGCAGGGCGCGGCTACACCTTC.

Here the CDR3 DNA reads TGTGCCAGCAGTAGTCGGGGAGGCCTCTACGAGCAGTACTTC. Translated: CASSSRGGLYEQYF. The chain recombines TRBV27 with TRBJ2-7; tentatively, D is TRBD2 (6 bases). Germline V gene sequence: CDR1 MNHEY, CDR2 SMNVEV (reference sequence). This CDR3 contains 14 residues. Trimming stripped 5 bases from V and 3 bases from J, with 14 bases between.

This chain links TRBV29-1 with TRBJ1-3; D is unresolved. CDR1 and CDR2 from the germline V gene are SQVTM and ANQGSEA. The CDR3 is made up of 11 amino acids. The CDR3 here is CTGISGNTIYF. DNA for the CDR3: TGCACCGGTATCTCTGGAAACACCATATATTTT.